This TCR beta chain is from a study of T cells in Graves' hyperthyroidism and ophthalmopathy. RNA transcripts provided the source from which TCR beta CDR3 regions were amplified. HTBI primers were used for first-round RT-PCR of the TCR CDR3. Each CDR3 protein gets one entry after TCRdb re-called the multiplex PCR reads with MiXCR. This table has hundreds of thousands of distinct CDR3 sequences, less than 15% appearing once. The germline V gene has CDR1 SEHNR and CDR2 FQNEAQ (reference sequence). V lost 5 bases and J lost 13; bases outside the gene matches: 10. The CDR3 length is 14 residues. V gene TRBV7-9 combines with J gene TRBJ2-3, with 12 bases matching TRBD2. Source material: blood. The sequence was obtained from a woman aged 18-29 years with Graves' hyperthyroidism. The CDR3 region has the DNA TGTGCCAGCAGCCGCGAGCTAGCGGGGGGGTCAAAGTATTTT. Protein sequence: CASSRELAGGSKYF.